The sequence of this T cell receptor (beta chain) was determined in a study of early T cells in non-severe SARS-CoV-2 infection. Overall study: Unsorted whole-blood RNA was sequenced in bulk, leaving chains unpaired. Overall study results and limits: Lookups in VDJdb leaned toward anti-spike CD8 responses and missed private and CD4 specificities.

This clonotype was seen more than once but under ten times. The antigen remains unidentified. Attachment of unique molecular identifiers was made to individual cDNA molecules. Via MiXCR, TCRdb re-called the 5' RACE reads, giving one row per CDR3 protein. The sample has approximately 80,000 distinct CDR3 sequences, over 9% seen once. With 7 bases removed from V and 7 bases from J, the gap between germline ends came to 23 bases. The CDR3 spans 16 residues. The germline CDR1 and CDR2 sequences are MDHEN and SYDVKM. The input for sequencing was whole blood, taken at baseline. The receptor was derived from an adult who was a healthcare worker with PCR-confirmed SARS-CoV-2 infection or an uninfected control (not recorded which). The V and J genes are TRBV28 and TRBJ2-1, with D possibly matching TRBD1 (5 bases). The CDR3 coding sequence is TGTGCCAGCACTGTCCTAGTTGGGGCCCCCATGAATGAGCAGTTCTTC. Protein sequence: CASTVLVGAPMNEQFF. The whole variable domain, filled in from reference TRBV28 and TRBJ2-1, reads DVKVTQSSRYLVKRTGEKVFLECVQDMDHENMFWYRQDPGLGLRLIYFSYDVKMKEKGDIPEGYSVSREKKERFSLILESASTNQTSMYLCASTVLVGAPMNEQFFGPGTRLTVL.